This entry describes one T cell receptor (beta chain). Its antigen is not identified. This sample is part of a study of T cell responses to AZD1222 COVID-19 vaccine. Findings and limits, study-wide: Repertoire sampling occurred only after the peak T cell response. Recipients of AZD1222 seropositive at baseline numbered only 5 to 7. An increase in Spike-specific TCR breadth and depth was observed after two AZD1222 doses.

The CDR3 totals 17 residues. V shed 6 bases and J shed 4 bases, with 22 bases lying between them. The germline V gene has CDR1 SEHNR and CDR2 FQNEAQ (reference sequence). The table came from immunoSEQ multiplex PCR; TCRdb's copy has only in-frame clones and leaves some out. The table lists about 110,000 clones, 70% to 90% of them singletons, with 4.4% in the top ten. Second doses at about 4 or about 12 weeks were pooled. The chain links TRBV7-9 to TRBJ2-1; D may match TRBD1 or TRBD2 (6 bases each). The source of this sequence is an adult who received the AZD1222 COVID-19 vaccine. The sample consisted of peripheral blood, taken 28 days after the second AZD1222 dose. The CDR3 region is CASRPPGGGNLYNEQFF. The CDR3 DNA is TGTGCCAGCAGACCCCCCGGGGGCGGGAACTTGTACAATGAGCAGTTCTTC.